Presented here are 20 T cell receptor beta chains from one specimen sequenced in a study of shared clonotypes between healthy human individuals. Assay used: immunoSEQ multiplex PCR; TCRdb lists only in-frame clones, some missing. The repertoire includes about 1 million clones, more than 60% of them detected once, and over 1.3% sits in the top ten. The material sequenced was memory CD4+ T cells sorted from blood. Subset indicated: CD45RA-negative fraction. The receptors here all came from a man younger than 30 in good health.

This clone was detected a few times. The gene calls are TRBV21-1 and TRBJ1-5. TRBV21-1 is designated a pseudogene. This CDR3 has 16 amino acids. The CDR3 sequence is CASSKKEKDSNQPQHF. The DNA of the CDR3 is TGTGCCAGCAGCAAGAAGGAAAAGGATAGCAATCAGCCCCAGCATTTT.

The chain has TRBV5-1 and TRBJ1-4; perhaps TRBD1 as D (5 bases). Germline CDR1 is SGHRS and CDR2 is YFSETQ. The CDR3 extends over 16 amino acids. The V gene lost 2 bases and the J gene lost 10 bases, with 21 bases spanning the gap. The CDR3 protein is CASSFEGKTDSRKLFF. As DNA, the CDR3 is TGCGCCAGCAGCTTCGAAGGGAAGACAGATAGTAGAAAACTGTTTTTT. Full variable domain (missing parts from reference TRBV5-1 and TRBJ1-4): KAGVTQTPRYLIKTRGQQVTLSCSPISGHRSVSWYQQTPGQGLQFLFEYFSETQRNKGNFPGRFSGRQFSNSRSEMNVSTLELGDSALYLCASSFEGKTDSRKLFFGSGTQLSVL.

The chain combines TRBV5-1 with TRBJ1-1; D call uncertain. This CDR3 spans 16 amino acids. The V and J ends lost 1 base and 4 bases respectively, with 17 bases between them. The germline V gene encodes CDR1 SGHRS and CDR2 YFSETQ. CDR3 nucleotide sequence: TGCGCCAGCAGCTTGCTGGGGATCTCTAGTCGCACTGAAGCTTTCTTT. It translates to CASSLLGISSRTEAFF.

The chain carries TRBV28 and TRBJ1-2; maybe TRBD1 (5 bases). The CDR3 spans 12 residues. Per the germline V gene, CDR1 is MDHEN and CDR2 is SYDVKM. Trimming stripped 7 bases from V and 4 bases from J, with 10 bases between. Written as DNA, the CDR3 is TGTGCCAGCATGGCAGGGAGCTATGGCTACACCTTC. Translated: CASMAGSYGYTF.

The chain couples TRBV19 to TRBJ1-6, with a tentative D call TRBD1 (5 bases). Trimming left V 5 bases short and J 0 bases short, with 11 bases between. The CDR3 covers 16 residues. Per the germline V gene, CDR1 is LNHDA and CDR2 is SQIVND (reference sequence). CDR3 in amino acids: CASSETGSSYNSPLHF. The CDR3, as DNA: TGTGCCAGTAGTGAAACAGGTTCCTCCTATAATTCACCCCTCCACTTT.

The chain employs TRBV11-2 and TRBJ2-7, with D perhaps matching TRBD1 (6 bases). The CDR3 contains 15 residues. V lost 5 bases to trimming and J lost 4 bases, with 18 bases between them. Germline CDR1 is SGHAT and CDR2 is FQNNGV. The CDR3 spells CASSPEQGLIYEQYF. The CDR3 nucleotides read TGTGCCAGCAGCCCAGAACAGGGCCTAATTTACGAGCAGTACTTC.

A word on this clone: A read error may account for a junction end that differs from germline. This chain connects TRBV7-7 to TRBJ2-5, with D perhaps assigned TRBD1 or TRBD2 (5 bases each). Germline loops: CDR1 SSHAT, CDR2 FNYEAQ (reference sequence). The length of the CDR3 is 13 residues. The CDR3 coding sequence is TGTGCTAGCAGCTTCGGACGGACCGGGGACCTGTACTTC. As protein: CASSFGRTGDLYF.

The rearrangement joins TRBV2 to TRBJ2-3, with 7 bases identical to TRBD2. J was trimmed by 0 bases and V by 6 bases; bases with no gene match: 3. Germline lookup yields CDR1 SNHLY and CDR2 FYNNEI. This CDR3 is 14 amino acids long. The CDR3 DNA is TGTGCCAGCAGGGCGGGGGTTAGCACAGATACGCAGTATTTT. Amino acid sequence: CASRAGVSTDTQYF.

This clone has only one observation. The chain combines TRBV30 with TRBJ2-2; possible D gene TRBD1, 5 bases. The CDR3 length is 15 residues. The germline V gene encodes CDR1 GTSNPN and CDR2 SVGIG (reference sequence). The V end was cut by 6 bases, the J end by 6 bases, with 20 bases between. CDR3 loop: CACKPQGNKAGELFF. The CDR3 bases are TGTGCCTGCAAACCGCAGGGAAATAAGGCCGGGGAGCTGTTTTTT. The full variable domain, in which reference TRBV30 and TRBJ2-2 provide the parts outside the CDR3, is SQTIHQWPATLVQPVGSPLSLECTVEGTSNPNLYWYRQAAGRGLQLLFYSVGIGQISSEVPQNLSASRPQDRQFILSSKKLLLSDSGFYLCACKPQGNKAGELFFGEGSRLTVL.

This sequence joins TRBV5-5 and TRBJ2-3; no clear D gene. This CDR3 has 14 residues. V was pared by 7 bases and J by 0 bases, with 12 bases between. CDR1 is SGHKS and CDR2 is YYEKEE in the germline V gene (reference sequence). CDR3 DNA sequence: TGTGCCAGCCAGAATCAGCGCAGCACAGATACGCAGTATTTT. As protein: CASQNQRSTDTQYF. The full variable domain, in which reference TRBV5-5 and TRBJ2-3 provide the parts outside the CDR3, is DAGVTQSPTHLIKTRGQQVTLRCSPISGHKSVSWYQQVLGQGPQFIFQYYEKEERGRGNFPDRFSARQFPNYSSELNVNALLLGDSALYLCASQNQRSTDTQYFGPGTRLTVL.

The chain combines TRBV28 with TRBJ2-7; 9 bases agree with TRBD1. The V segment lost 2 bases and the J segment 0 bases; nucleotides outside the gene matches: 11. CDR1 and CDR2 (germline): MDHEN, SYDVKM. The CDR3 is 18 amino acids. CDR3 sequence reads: CASSLAGTGTRSSYEQYF. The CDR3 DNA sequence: TGTGCCAGCAGTTTAGCGGGGACAGGGACGAGAAGCTCCTACGAGCAGTACTTC.

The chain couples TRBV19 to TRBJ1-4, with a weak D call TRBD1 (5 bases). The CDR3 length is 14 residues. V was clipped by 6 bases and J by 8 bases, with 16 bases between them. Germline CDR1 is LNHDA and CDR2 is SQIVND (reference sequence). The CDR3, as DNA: TGTGCCAGTAGACCCGGGACGTTGGAAGAAAAACTGTTTTTT. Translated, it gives CASRPGTLEEKLFF.

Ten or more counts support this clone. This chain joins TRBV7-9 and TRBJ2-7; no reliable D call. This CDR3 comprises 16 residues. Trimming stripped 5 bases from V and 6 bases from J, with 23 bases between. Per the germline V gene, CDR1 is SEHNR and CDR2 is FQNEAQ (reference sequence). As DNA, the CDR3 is TGTGCCAGCAGCCCACGCGGTAGGAACATCATCCCCGAGCAGTACTTC. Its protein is CASSPRGRNIIPEQYF.

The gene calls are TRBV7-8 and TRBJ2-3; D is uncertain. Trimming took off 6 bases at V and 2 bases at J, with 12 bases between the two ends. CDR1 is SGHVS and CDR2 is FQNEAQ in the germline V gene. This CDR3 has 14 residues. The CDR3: CASSLFGNTDTQYF. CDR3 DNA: TGTGCCAGCAGTTTATTTGGGAACACAGATACGCAGTATTTT. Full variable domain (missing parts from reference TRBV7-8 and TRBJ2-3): GAGVSQSPRYKVAKRGQDVALRCDPISGHVSLFWYQQALGQGPEFLTYFQNEAQLDKSGLPSDRFFAERPEGSVSTLKIQRTQQEDSAVYLCASSLFGNTDTQYFGPGTRLTVL.

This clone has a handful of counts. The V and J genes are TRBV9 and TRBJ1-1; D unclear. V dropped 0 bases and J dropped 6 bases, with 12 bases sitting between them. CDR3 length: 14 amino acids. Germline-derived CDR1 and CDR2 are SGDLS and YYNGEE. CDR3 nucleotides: TGTGCCAGCAGCGTAGACCCCATGGCGCCTGAAGCTTTCTTT. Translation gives CASSVDPMAPEAFF.

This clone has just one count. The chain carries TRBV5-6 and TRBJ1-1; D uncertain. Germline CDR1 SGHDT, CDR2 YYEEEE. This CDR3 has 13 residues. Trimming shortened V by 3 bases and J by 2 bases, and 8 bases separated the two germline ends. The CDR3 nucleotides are TGTGCCAGCAGCTCTAAGCCTAACACTGAAGCTTTCTTT. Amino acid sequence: CASSSKPNTEAFF. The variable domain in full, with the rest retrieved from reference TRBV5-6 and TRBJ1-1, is DAGVTQSPTHLIKTRGQQVTLRCSPKSGHDTVSWYQQALGQGPQFIFQYYEEEERQRGNFPDRFSGHQFPNYSSELNVNALLLGDSALYLCASSSKPNTEAFFGQGTRLTVV.

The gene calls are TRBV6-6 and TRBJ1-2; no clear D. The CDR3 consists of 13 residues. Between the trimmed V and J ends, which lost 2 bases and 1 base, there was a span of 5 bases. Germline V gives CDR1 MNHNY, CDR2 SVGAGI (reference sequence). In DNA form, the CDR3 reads TGTGCCAGCAGTTACGAGGATAACTATGGCTACACCTTC. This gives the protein CASSYEDNYGYTF.

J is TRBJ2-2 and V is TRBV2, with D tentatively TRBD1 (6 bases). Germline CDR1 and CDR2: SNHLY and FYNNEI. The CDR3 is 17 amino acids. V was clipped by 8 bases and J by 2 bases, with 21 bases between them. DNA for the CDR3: TGTGCCAGCCACGGACAGCGTGTCGCACTCAACACCGGGGAGCTGTTTTTT. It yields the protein CASHGQRVALNTGELFF.

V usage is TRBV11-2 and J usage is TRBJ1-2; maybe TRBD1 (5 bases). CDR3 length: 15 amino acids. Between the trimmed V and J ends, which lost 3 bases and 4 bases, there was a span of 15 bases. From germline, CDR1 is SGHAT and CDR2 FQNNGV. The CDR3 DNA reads TGTGCCAGCAGCTTGTCCAGGGAGGGGAGCTATGGCTACACCTTC. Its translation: CASSLSREGSYGYTF.

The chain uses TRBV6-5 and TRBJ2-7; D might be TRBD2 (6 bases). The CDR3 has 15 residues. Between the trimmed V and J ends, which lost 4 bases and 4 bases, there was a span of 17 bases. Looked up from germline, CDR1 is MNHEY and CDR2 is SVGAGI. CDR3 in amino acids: CASSLEFAGLYEQYF. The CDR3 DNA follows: TGTGCCAGCAGTTTGGAATTTGCGGGGCTATACGAGCAGTACTTC.